This T cell receptor beta chain comes out of a study of blood T cell repertoires in COVID-19. Categorization into cohorts depended on clinical history that participants reported. Method: immunoSEQ multiplex PCR; TCRdb's copy keeps in-frame clones and lacks some. The data contain fewer than 300,000 clones, about nine tenths of them singletons. Germline loops: CDR1 LGHDT, CDR2 YNNKEL (reference sequence). This CDR3 is built from 15 residues. V was trimmed by 4 bases and J by 4 bases, leaving 16 bases between them. Material: PBMCs or T cells enriched from blood (not recorded which). The sequence derives from a man between 18 and 35 years old who had recovered from COVID-19. The chain carries TRBV3-1 (or the pseudogene TRBV3-2) and TRBJ1-2; D remains unclear. The CDR3 DNA follows: TGTGCCAGCAGCCTTAGTGTGAGTCTTAGCTATGGCTACACCTTC. Its translation is CASSLSVSLSYGYTF.